These 6 T cell receptor beta chains originate from one sample sequenced in a study of blood T cells in healthy people across ages (dated by TCRdb to 2013 to 2016). The library came from 5' RACE. Instrument on record: Illumina HiSeq 2500. A second roughly 6 to 12 cycle PCR used a sample-barcoded 5' primer and a J-beta primer mix. TCRdb reanalyzed the raw reads on its own, using fastp at Q25 for trimming and MiXCR for clone calling, and kept in-frame beta chains. Each CDR3 protein gets just one entry, which takes the most common genes and DNA from the rows behind it. The sample profile shows hundreds of thousands of distinct CDR3 sequences; around 43% of them were found once. Jointly, the top ten make up around 21% of the sample. The sample comprised blood. These receptors all come from a man in his sixties in good health.

The V and J genes are TRBV9 and TRBJ2-3; 9 nucleotides align to TRBD2. Germline lookup yields CDR1 SGDLS and CDR2 YYNGEE. Trimming took 4 bases from V and 0 from J; bases not matched to a gene: 6. The CDR3 consists of 16 residues. The CDR3 here is CASSFSSGASTDTQYF. For the CDR3, the DNA is TGTGCCAGCAGCTTTTCTAGCGGGGCTAGCACAGATACGCAGTATTTT.

The chain recombines TRBV13 with TRBJ2-7, with D tentatively TRBD1 (5 bases). Germline V gene data show CDR1 as PRHDT and CDR2 as FYEKMQ (reference sequence). The CDR3 loop spans 18 amino acids. V lost 5 bases and J lost 2, with 25 bases in between. The CDR3 here is CASSPQAGFQSNTYEQYF. Written as DNA, the CDR3 is TGTGCCAGCAGCCCTCAAGCAGGGTTCCAATCCAATACCTACGAGCAGTACTTC.

This clonotype was detected a few times. The V call is TRBV4-3, the J call TRBJ1-4, with 12 nucleotides matching TRBD1. This CDR3 spans 17 amino acids. V lost 2 bases to trimming and J lost 2 bases; unmatched junction nucleotides: 3. CDR1 is LGHNA, CDR2 YSLEER, per germline. CDR3 sequence reads: CASSQWDRGRTNEKLFF. The CDR3 bases are TGCGCCAGCAGCCAATGGGACAGGGGGCGCACTAATGAAAAACTGTTTTTT.

DNA for the CDR3: TGCAGTGCTATATGGCACACCGGGGAGCTGTTTTTT. This gives the protein CSAIWHTGELFF. The chain joins TRBV20-1 to TRBJ2-2; D remains ambiguous. V was shortened by 4 bases and J by 3 bases, with 6 bases between the two germline ends. CDR1 is DFQATT and CDR2 is SNEGSKA in the germline V gene (reference sequence). The length of the CDR3 is 12 residues.

This clonotype was found once. The chain recombines TRBV11-3 with TRBJ1-2; a possible D gene is TRBD1 (6 bases). This CDR3 region has 15 residues. V dropped 5 bases and J dropped 4 bases, with 17 bases sitting between them. CDR1 is SGHNT, CDR2 YENEEA, per germline. Here the CDR3 reads CASSARQGGGYGYTF. In nucleotides, the CDR3 is TGTGCCAGCAGCGCTCGACAAGGGGGTGGCTATGGCTACACCTTC.

The rearrangement uses TRBV11-3 and TRBJ2-7; 9 bases align to TRBD1. Germline loops: CDR1 SGHNT, CDR2 YENEEA. The CDR3 totals 16 residues. The trim removed 3 bases at V and 3 bases at J, leaving 9 bases unmatched. DNA of the CDR3: TGTGCCAGCAGCTTGGGGACCGGGACAGGGAGCTACGAGCAGTACTTC. Translation gives CASSLGTGTGSYEQYF.